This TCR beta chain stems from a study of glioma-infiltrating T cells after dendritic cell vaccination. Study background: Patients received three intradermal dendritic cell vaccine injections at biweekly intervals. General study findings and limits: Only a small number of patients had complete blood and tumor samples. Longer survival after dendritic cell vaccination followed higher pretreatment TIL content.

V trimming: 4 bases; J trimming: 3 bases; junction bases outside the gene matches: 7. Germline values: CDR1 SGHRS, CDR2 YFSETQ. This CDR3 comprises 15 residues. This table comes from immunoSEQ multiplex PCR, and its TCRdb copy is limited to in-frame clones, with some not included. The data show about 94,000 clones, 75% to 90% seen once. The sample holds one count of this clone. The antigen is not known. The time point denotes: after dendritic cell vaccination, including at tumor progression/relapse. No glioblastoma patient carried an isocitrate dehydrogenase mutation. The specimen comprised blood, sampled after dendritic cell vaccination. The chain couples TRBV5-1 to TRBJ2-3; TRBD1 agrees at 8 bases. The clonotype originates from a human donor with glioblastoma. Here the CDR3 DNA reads TGCGCCAGCAGCCACCGTGGACAGGGAACAGATACGCAGTATTTT. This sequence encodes CASSHRGQGTDTQYF.